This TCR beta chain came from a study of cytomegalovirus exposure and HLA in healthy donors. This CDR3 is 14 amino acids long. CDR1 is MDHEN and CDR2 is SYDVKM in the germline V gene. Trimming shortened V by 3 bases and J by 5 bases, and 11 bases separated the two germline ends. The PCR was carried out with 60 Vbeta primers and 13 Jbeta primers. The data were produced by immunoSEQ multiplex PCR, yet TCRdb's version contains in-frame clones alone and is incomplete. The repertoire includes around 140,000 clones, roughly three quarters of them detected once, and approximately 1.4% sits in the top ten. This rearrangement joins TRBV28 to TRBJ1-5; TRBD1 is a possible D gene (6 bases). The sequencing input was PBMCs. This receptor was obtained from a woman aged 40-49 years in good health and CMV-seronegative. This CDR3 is CASSFQAGDQPQHF. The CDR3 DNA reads TGTGCCAGCAGTTTTCAGGCAGGGGATCAGCCCCAGCATTTT.